The 15 T cell receptor beta chains below were found in one sample sequenced in a study of a mutant IDH1 vaccine in newly diagnosed glioma. Repertoires were generated with immunoSEQ multiplex PCR, while TCRdb's copy carries only in-frame clones and drops some. The sample shows about 98,000 clones, 70% to 90% of them seen only once. As for time point: baseline, week 1 (first vaccination visit). Described treatment: pre-vaccination baseline after standard-of-care therapy. The sample was PBMCs, taken from a glioma patient treated with radiotherapy, temozolomide or both. The receptor source for this set is a woman aged 50 to 65 with glioma.

This clone was detected only once. The rearrangement joins TRBV7-9 to TRBJ2-1, with D perhaps matching TRBD2 (6 bases). The length of the CDR3 is 15 residues. The germline V gene encodes CDR1 SEHNR and CDR2 FQNEAQ (reference sequence). With 1 base removed from V and 5 bases from J, the gap between germline ends came to 12 bases. CDR3 sequence reads: CASSLGLAPNNEQFF. CDR3 DNA sequence: TGTGCCAGCAGCTTAGGGCTAGCGCCAAACAATGAGCAGTTCTTC. Drawing the rest from reference TRBV7-9 and TRBJ2-1, the complete variable domain is DTGVSQNPRHKITKRGQNVTFRCDPISEHNRLYWYRQTLGQGPEFLTYFQNEAQLEKSRLLSDRFSAERPKGSFSTLEIQRTEQGDSAMYLCASSLGLAPNNEQFFGPGTRLTVL.

About this clone itself: Sequence at one end of the junction differs from germline and may be a read error. This chain uses TRBV5-4 with TRBJ1-3, with 11 bases fitting TRBD1. CDR1 SGHNT and CDR2 YYREEE come from the germline V gene (reference sequence). The CDR3 contains 15 residues. The CDR3, as DNA: TGTGCCAGCAGTTTGGACAGGGGGCAGGAATACACCATATATTTT. Translation: CASSLDRGQEYTIYF.

The chain uses TRBV28 and TRBJ1-1; 10 nucleotides line up with TRBD1. With V trimmed by 8 bases and J by 4 bases, 13 bases remained unmatched. Germline lookup yields CDR1 MDHEN and CDR2 SYDVKM. The CDR3 consists of 16 residues. CDR3 residues: CASGSGTGEESTEAFF. Written as DNA, the CDR3 is TGTGCCAGCGGATCCGGGACAGGGGAGGAGAGCACTGAAGCTTTCTTT.

This rearrangement joins TRBV6-5 to TRBJ1-1; 7 positions match TRBD1. Germline CDR1 reads MNHEY; CDR2 reads SVGAGI. The length of the CDR3 is 13 residues. Trimming at V came to 4 bases and at J to 3 bases, leaving 2 bases not matched to a gene. CDR3 coding DNA: TGTGCCAGCAGTTCACAGGGGTACACTGAAGCTTTCTTT. Its translation: CASSSQGYTEAFF.

The CDR3 here is CASSVDGGTEAFF. The CDR3 nucleotides read TGTGCCAGCAGCGTCGATGGGGGCACTGAAGCTTTCTTT. V gene TRBV11-2 combines with J gene TRBJ1-1; a possible D gene is TRBD1 (5 bases). The V gene lost 5 bases and the J gene lost 4 bases, with 11 bases spanning the gap. Germline CDR1 reads SGHAT; CDR2 reads FQNNGV. CDR3 length equals 13 residues.

J is TRBJ1-5 and V is TRBV15; D gene ambiguous. With 0 bases removed from V and 3 bases from J, the gap between germline ends came to 3 bases. The germline V gene encodes CDR1 LNHNV and CDR2 YYDKDF (reference sequence). The CDR3 sequence is 13 residues long. The CDR3, as DNA: TGTGCCACCAGCAGAGACAACAATCAGCCCCAGCATTTT. It yields the protein CATSRDNNQPQHF. Full variable domain (missing parts from reference TRBV15 and TRBJ1-5): DAMVIQNPRYQVTQFGKPVTLSCSQTLNHNVMYWYQQKSSQAPKLLFHYYDKDFNNEADTPDNFQSRRPNTSFCFLDIRSPGLGDTAMYLCATSRDNNQPQHFGDGTRLSIL.

The J gene is TRBJ2-1, the V gene TRBV5-1, with TRBD1 matching over 8 bases. This CDR3 has 14 amino acids. Trimming cost V 5 bases and J 5 bases; bases outside gene matches: 6. Germline V lookup: CDR1 SGHRS, CDR2 YFSETQ. The CDR3 loop reads CASSEQGADNEQFF. In DNA, the CDR3 is TGCGCCAGCAGTGAGCAGGGGGCGGACAATGAGCAGTTCTTC.

This clone was observed a single time. The rearrangement links TRBV15 to TRBJ2-5; D gene ambiguous. Per germline, CDR1 LNHNV and CDR2 YYDKDF (reference sequence). Deletions cut 4 bases from V and 3 bases from J, with 9 bases between. The CDR3 has 13 residues. Here the CDR3 DNA reads TGTGCCACCAGCATCCCCAATGAAGAGACCCAGTACTTC. Translated, it gives CATSIPNEETQYF.

The chain carries TRBV5-8 and TRBJ1-5, with 8 bases aligning to TRBD1. Looked up from germline, CDR1 is SGHTS and CDR2 is YDEGEE. The CDR3 is made up of 15 amino acids. V lost 6 bases to trimming and J lost 6 bases; unmatched junction nucleotides: 11. Here the CDR3 reads CASTKTGDVSQPQHF. CDR3 nucleotide sequence: TGTGCCAGCACCAAGACAGGGGATGTTAGTCAGCCCCAGCATTTT.

The chain joins TRBV27 to TRBJ2-5; TRBD1 agrees at 9 bases. V lost 6 bases to trimming and J lost 4 bases; unmatched junction nucleotides: 6. The germline V gene encodes CDR1 MNHEY and CDR2 SMNVEV (reference sequence). The CDR3 extends over 14 amino acids. The CDR3 DNA is TGTGCCAGCAGCCCCGGGACAGGGACAGAGACCCAGTACTTC. It translates to CASSPGTGTETQYF.

This rearrangement joins TRBV28 to TRBJ1-5; no clear D gene. Germline lookup yields CDR1 MDHEN and CDR2 SYDVKM. The CDR3 is 13 residues long. V was cut by 5 bases and J by 7 bases, with 12 bases left in between. This chain's CDR3 is CASSTDGYQPQHF. CDR3 nucleotide sequence: TGTGCCAGCAGTACCGACGGGTACCAGCCCCAGCATTTT.

This clone showed up just a few times. The rearrangement links TRBV4-1 to TRBJ1-3; a possible D gene is TRBD1 (5 bases). This CDR3 has 15 amino acids. Looked up from germline, CDR1 is MGHRA and CDR2 is YSYEKL. Trimming left V 0 bases short and J 3 bases short, with 9 bases between. The CDR3 is CASSQDAGDGNTIYF. In DNA, the CDR3 is TGCGCCAGCAGCCAAGATGCGGGGGATGGAAACACCATATATTTT.

J is TRBJ2-2 and V is TRBV10-1, with 8 bases fitting TRBD1. Losses at the gene ends were 6 bases for V and 3 bases for J; bases not matched to a gene: 0. This CDR3 contains 13 residues. CDR1 is WNHNN, CDR2 SYGVQD, per germline (reference sequence). The CDR3: CASRTGDTGELFF. DNA for the CDR3: TGCGCCAGCAGGACAGGGGACACCGGGGAGCTGTTTTTT.

This clone was counted a single time. The V and J genes are TRBV7-9 and TRBJ2-7, with 8 bases matching TRBD2. Looked up from germline, CDR1 is SEHNR and CDR2 is FQNEAQ (reference sequence). J was trimmed by 13 bases and V by 3 bases; bases with no gene match: 11. This CDR3 is built from 13 residues. The CDR3 nucleotides are TGTGCCAGCAGCTTCCTTCGGGAGGGAGCCTTTTACTTC. Translation: CASSFLREGAFYF.

The chain recombines TRBV27 with TRBJ2-1; 12 positions agree with TRBD2. The length of the CDR3 is 16 residues. V was clipped by 0 bases and J by 9 bases; unmatched bases: 6. Looked up from germline, CDR1 is MNHEY and CDR2 is SMNVEV (reference sequence). CDR3 loop: CASSLSGLAGGSEQFF. CDR3 sequence (DNA): TGTGCCAGCAGTTTATCGGGGCTAGCGGGAGGGAGTGAGCAGTTCTTC.